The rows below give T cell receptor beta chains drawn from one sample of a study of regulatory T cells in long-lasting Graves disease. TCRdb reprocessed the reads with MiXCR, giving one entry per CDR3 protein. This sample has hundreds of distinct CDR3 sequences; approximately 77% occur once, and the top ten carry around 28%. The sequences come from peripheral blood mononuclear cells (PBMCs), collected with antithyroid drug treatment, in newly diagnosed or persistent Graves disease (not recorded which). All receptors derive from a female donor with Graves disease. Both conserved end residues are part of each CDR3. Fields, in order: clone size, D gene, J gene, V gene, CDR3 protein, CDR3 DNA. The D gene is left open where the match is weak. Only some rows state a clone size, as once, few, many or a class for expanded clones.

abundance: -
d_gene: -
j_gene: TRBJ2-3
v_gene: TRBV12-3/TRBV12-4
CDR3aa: CASTSTGGTQYF
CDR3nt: TGTGCCAGCACCTCAACCGGGGGTACGCAGTATTTT

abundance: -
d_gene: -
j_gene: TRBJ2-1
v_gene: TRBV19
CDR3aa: CASSIDWGRMGSYNEQFF
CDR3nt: TGTGCCAGTAGTATAGACTGGGGTAGAATGGGCTCCTACAATGAGCAGTTCTTC

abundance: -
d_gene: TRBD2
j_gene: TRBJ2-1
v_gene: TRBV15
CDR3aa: CATSREEREGMNEQFF
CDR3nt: TGTGCCACCTCCAGGGAGGAGCGGGAGGGTATGAATGAGCAGTTCTTC

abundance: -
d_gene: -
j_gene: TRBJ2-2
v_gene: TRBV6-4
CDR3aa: CASSPIAEGSGGELFF
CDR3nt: TGTGCCAGCAGTCCTATAGCGGAGGGCTCTGGCGGGGAGCTGTTTTTT

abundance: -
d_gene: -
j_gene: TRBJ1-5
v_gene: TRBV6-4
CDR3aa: CASSEGSNQPQHF
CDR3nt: TGTGCCAGCAGTGAGGGGAGCAATCAGCCCCAGCATTTT

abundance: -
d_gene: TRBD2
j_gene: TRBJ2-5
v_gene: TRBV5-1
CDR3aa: CASSLGTSGEETQYF
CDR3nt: TGCGCCAGCAGCTTGGGGACTAGCGGAGAAGAGACCCAGTACTTC

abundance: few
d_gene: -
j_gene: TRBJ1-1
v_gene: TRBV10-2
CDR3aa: CASRTSATEAFF
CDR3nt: TGCGCCAGCAGGACGTCGGCCACTGAAGCTTTCTTT

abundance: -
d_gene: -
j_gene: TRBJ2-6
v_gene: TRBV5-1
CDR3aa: CASSLGQSHQSGANVLTF
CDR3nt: TGCGCCAGCAGCTTGGGACAGAGTCACCAATCTGGGGCCAACGTCCTGACTTTC

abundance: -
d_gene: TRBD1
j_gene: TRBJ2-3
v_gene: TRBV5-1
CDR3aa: CASSRDRLEPSTDTQYF
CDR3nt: TGCGCCAGCAGCAGGGACAGGTTAGAGCCTAGCACAGATACGCAGTATTTT

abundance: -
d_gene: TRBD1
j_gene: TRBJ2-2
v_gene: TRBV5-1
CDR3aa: CASSLGTGNTGELFF
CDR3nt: TGCGCCAGCAGCTTGGGGACAGGGAACACCGGGGAGCTGTTTTTT

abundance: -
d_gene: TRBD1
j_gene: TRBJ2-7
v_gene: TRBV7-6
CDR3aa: CASSRQGTVTYEQYF
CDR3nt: TGTGCCAGCAGCCGACAAGGGACAGTGACCTACGAGCAGTACTTC

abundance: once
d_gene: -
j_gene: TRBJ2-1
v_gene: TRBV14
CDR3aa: CASSLSGTYNYGYNEQFF
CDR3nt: TGTGCCAGCAGCCTCTCCGGGACTTATAACTACGGGTACAATGAGCAGTTCTTC

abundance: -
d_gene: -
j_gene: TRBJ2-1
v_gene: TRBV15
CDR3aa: CATSTQSNNEQFF
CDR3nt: TGTGCCACCAGCACTCAAAGTAACAATGAGCAGTTCTTC

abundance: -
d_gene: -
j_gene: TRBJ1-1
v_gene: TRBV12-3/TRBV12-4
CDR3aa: CASSFPQGLNTEAFF
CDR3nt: TGTGCCAGCAGTTTCCCCCAGGGGCTGAACACTGAAGCTTTCTTT

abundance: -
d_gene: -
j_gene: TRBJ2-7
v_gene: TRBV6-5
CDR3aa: CASSYRGDEQYF
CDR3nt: TGTGCCAGCAGTTACAGAGGAGACGAGCAGTACTTC

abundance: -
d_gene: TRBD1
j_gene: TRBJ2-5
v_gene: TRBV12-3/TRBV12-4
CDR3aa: CASSSTGAQYF
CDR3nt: TGTGCCAGCAGTTCGACAGGGGCCCAGTACTTC

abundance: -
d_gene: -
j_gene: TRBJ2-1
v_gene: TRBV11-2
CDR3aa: CASSLVSPPEQFF
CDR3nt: TGTGCCAGCAGCTTAGTCTCCCCCCCGGAGCAGTTCTTC

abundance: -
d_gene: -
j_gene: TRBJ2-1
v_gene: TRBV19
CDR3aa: CASGQFNEQFF
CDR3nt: TGTGCCAGCGGACAGTTCAATGAGCAGTTCTTC

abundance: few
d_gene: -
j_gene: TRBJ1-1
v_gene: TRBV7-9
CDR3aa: CASSLAEGGAFF
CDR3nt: TGTGCCAGCAGCTTAGCGGAGGGGGGAGCTTTCTTT

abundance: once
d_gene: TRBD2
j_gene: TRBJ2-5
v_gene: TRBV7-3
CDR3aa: CASSLSGSGETQYF
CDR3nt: TGTGCCAGCAGCTTGAGCGGGAGTGGCGAGACCCAGTACTTC

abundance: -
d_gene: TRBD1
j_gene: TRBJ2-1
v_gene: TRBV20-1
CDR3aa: CSGGVGGTYNEQFF
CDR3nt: TGCAGTGGAGGGGTAGGGGGCACCTACAATGAGCAGTTCTTC

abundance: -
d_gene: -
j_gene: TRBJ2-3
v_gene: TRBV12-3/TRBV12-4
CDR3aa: CASTLWSRTDTQYF
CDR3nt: TGTGCCAGCACCCTCTGGAGCCGCACAGATACGCAGTATTTT

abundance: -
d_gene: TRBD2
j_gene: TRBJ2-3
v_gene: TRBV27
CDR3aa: CASSSPGLGGFSTDTQYF
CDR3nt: TGTGCCAGCAGTTCCCCGGGACTAGGGGGTTTTAGCACAGATACGCAGTATTTT

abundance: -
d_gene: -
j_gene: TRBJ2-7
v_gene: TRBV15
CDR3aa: CATSSRGISYEQYF
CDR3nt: TGTGCCACCAGCAGTAGGGGGATCTCCTACGAGCAGTACTTC

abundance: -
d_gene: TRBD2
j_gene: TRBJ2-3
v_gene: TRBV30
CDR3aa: CAWSVLVGGPDTQYF
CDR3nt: TGTGCCTGGAGTGTATTAGTGGGAGGGCCGGATACGCAGTATTTT

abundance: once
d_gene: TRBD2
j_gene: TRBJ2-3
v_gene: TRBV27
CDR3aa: CASSQGNGGTTDTQYF
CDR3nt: TGTGCCAGCAGTCAAGGGAACGGGGGGACTACAGATACGCAGTATTTT

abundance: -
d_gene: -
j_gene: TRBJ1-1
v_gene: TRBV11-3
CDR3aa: CASSPGGGTRGAHTEAFF
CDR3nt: TGTGCCAGCAGCCCCGGGGGGGGGACGCGGGGGGCCCACACTGAAGCTTTCTTT

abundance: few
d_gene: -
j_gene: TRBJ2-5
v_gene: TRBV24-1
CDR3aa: CATSDSGFQETQYF
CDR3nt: TGTGCCACCAGTGATTCTGGGTTCCAAGAGACCCAGTACTTC

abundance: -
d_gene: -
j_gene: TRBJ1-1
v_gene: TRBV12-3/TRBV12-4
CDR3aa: CASTTYQGNTEAFF
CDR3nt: TGTGCCAGCACCACATACCAGGGTAACACTGAAGCTTTCTTT

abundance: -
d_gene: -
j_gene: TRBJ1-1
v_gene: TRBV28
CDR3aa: CASSLSTTEAFF
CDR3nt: TGTGCCAGCAGTCTCTCTACGACTGAAGCTTTCTTT

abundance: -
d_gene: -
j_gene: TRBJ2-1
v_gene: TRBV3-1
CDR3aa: CASSQEERTRQFF
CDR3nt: TGTGCCAGCAGCCAGGAAGAGCGGACACGGCAGTTCTTC

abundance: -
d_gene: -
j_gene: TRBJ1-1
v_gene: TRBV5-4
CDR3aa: CASSLHRVNTEAFF
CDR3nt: TGTGCCAGCAGCTTGCACAGAGTGAACACTGAAGCTTTCTTT

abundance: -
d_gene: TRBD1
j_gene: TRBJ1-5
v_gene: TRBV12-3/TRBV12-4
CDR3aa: CASSQGAQPQHF
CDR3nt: TGTGCCAGCAGTCAGGGGGCACAGCCCCAGCATTTT

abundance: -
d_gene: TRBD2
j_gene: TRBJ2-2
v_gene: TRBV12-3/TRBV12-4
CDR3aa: CASRTSGRGTGELFF
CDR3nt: TGTGCCAGCAGGACTAGCGGGAGGGGTACCGGGGAGCTGTTTTTT

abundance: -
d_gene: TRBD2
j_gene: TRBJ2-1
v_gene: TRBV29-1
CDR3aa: CSVERVAGLDEQFF
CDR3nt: TGCAGCGTTGAAAGGGTAGCGGGTTTGGATGAGCAGTTCTTC

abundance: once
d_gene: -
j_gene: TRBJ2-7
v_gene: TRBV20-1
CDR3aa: CSARDLGGGVYEQYF
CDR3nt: TGCAGTGCTAGAGATCTGGGAGGGGGGGTCTACGAGCAGTACTTC

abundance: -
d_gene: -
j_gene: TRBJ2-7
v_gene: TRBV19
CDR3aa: CATRGGSSYEQYF
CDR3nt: TGTGCCACCAGGGGCGGGAGTAGCTACGAGCAGTACTTC

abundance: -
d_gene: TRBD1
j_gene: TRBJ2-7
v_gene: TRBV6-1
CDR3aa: CAILDRNYEQYF
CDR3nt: TGTGCCATCCTGGACAGGAACTACGAGCAGTACTTC

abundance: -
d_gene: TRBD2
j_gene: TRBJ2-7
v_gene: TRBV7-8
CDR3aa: CASSPYPGLAETYEQYF
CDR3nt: TGTGCCAGCAGCCCCTATCCGGGACTAGCGGAAACCTACGAGCAGTACTTC

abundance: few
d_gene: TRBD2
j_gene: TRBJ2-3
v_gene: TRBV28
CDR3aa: CASSLLAGSTDTQYF
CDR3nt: TGTGCCAGCAGTCTACTAGCGGGTAGCACAGATACGCAGTATTTT

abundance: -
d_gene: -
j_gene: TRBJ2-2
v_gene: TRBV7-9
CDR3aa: CASSFIAGELFF
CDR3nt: TGTGCCAGCAGCTTTATTGCCGGGGAGCTGTTTTTT

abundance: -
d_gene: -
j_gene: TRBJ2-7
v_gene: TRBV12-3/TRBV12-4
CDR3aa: CASRLQGSYEQYF
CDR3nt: TGTGCCAGCAGACTACAGGGTTCCTACGAGCAGTACTTC

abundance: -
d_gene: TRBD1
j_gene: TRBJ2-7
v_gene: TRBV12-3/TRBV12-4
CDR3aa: CASSPGQGSTYEQYF
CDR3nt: TGTGCCAGCAGTCCCGGACAGGGGTCGACGTACGAGCAGTACTTC

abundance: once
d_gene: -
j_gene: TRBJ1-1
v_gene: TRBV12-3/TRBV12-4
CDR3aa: CASSLGEGDEAFF
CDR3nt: TGTGCCAGCAGTTTAGGGGAAGGGGATGAAGCTTTCTTT

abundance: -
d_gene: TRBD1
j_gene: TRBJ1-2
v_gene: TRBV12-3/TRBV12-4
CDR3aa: CASSRRDRANGYTF
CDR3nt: TGTGCCAGCAGCCGACGGGACAGGGCGAATGGCTACACCTTC

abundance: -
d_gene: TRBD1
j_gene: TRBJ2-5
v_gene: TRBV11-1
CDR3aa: CASSLDRGQETQYF
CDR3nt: TGTGCCAGCAGCTTGGACAGGGGTCAAGAGACCCAGTACTTC

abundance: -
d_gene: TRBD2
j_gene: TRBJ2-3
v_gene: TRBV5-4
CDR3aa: CASSFGTSGKGDTQYF
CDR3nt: TGTGCCAGCAGCTTTGGGACTAGCGGGAAGGGAGATACGCAGTATTTT

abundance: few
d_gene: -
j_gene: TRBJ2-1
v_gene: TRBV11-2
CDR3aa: CASSWSAGNTYNEQFF
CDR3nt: TGTGCCAGCAGCTGGTCGGCGGGCAATACGTACAATGAGCAGTTCTTC

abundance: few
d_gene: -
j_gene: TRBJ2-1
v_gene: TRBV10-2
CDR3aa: CASRILANEQFF
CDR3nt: TGCGCCAGCAGAATACTAGCAAATGAGCAGTTCTTC